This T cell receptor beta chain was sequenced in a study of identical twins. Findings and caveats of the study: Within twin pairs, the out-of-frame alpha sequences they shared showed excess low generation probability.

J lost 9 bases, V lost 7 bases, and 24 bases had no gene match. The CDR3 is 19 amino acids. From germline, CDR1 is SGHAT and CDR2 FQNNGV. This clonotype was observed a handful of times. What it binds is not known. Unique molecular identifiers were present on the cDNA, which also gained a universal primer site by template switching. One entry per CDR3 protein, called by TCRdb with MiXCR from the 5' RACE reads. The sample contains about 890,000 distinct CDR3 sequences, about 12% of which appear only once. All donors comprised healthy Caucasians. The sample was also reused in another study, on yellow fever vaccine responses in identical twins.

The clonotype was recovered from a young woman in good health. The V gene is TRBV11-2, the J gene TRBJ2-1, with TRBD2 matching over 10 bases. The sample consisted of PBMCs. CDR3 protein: CASTPTTGLSGGAFSEQFF. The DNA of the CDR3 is TGTGCCAGCACTCCCACGACGGGACTAAGCGGGGGGGCCTTCAGTGAGCAGTTCTTC.